This section outlines one T cell receptor beta chain sequence together with its context. Its antigen is not known. TCR beta libraries were made by quantitative 5'-RACE with molecular barcodes. From the 5' RACE reads, TCRdb called clonotypes with MiXCR, one entry per CDR3 protein. This sample has about 220,000 distinct CDR3 sequences; about 7% occur once, and the top ten carry approximately 14%. This entry is derived from a study of CD8 T cells in ankylosing spondylitis. This CDR3 is 16 amino acids long. Trimming stripped 0 bases from V and 7 bases from J, with 16 bases between. Germline V CDR1 and CDR2: KGHSH, LQKENI. Study-level findings and limits: The study identified a TCR beta motif of roughly eight highly homologous variants that appeared characteristic of ankylosing spondylitis blood. Some motif variants were previously reported in reactive arthritis synovial fluid and blood. Peripheral blood held disease-linked clones only at relatively low frequency, and these were CD8+.

Sequencing used blood, either unsorted or a sorted T cell fraction (not recorded which). The chain is built from TRBV18 and TRBJ2-1, with D perhaps TRBD1 or TRBD2 (5 bases each). The sequence was collected from a male donor with ankylosing spondylitis. The CDR3: CASSPPRGPKANEQFF. DNA for the CDR3: TGTGCCAGCTCACCACCACGGGGACCGAAGGCAAATGAGCAGTTCTTC.